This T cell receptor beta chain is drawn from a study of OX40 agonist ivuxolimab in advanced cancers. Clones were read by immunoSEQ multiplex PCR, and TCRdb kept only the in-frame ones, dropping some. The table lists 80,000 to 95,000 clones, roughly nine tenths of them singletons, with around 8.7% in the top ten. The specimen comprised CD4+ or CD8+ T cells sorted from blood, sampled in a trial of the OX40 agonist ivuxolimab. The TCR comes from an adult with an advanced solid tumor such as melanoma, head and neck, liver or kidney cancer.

The CDR3 bases are TGTGCCAGCAGTTTAGGGGTCTATCAGCCCCAGCATTTT. Encoded protein: CASSLGVYQPQHF. The V call is TRBV27, the J call TRBJ1-5; D uncertain. The CDR3 loop spans 13 amino acids. The V end was cut by 2 bases, the J end by 5 bases, with 7 bases between. CDR1 MNHEY and CDR2 SMNVEV come from the germline V gene (reference sequence).